The rows below give T cell receptor beta chains drawn from one sample of a study of blood T cell repertoires in COVID-19. Produced via immunoSEQ multiplex PCR; TCRdb's table is partial and in-frame only. The sample yields 200,000 to 250,000 clones, under 90% seen once. Sequencing was performed on peripheral blood. The receptors stem from a woman of 80 years or more with acute or convalescent COVID-19. Both conserved end residues are part of each CDR3. D genes are given only for firm matches. Clone size is shown for a subset of rows, as once, few, many or a class of expanded clone.

>few|TRBJ2-1|-|TRBV27
CASSLRNEQFF
TGTGCCAGCAGTTTACGCAATGAGCAGTTCTTC
>-|TRBJ2-1|TRBD1|TRBV9
CASSVAAGGYNEQFF
TGTGCCAGCAGCGTAGCTGCAGGGGGTTACAATGAGCAGTTCTTC
>few|TRBJ1-6|-|TRBV12-3/TRBV12-4
CASSFRNSPLHF
TGTGCCAGCAGTTTCCGGAATTCACCCCTCCACTTT
>-|TRBJ2-7|-|TRBV6-5
CATQRVDEQYF
TGTGCCACTCAGAGGGTTGACGAGCAGTACTTC
>-|TRBJ2-1|TRBD1|TRBV6-2/TRBV6-3
CASSPPGQGADNEQFF
TGTGCCAGCAGTCCCCCCGGACAGGGGGCCGACAATGAGCAGTTCTTC
>-|TRBJ1-5|TRBD1|TRBV2
CASRISGQGNQPQHF
TGTGCCAGCAGAATTAGCGGACAGGGCAATCAGCCCCAGCATTTT
>-|TRBJ1-2|TRBD1|TRBV27
CASSVTGERYGYTF
TGTGCCAGCAGTGTGACAGGGGAGAGATATGGCTACACCTTC
>-|TRBJ1-2|-|TRBV19
CASAVEAAYGYTF
TGTGCCAGTGCCGTTGAGGCGGCCTATGGCTACACCTTC
>-|TRBJ1-2|-|TRBV11-2
CASSLDQGLNYGYTF
TGTGCCAGCAGCTTAGATCAGGGCTTGAACTATGGCTACACCTTC
>-|TRBJ2-7|-|TRBV7-2
CASSHGPHGVSDEQYF
TGTGCCAGCAGTCATGGCCCTCACGGGGTAAGCGACGAGCAGTACTTC
>-|TRBJ2-2|-|TRBV19
CASGGVTGELFF
TGTGCCAGCGGAGGGGTTACCGGGGAGCTGTTTTTT
>-|TRBJ1-3|-|TRBV7-2
CASSLIRGNTIYF
TGTGCCAGCAGCTTAATCCGGGGAAACACCATATATTTT
>-|TRBJ1-2|TRBD1|TRBV5-1
CASSFAGQGLGGYTF
TGCGCCAGCAGCTTCGCGGGACAGGGGCTTGGCGGCTACACCTTC
>-|TRBJ2-7|TRBD1|TRBV30
CAWSVRGQATSYEQYF
TGTGCCTGGAGTGTACGGGGACAGGCCACCTCCTACGAGCAGTACTTC
>-|TRBJ1-4|TRBD1|TRBV18
CASSPGTGSDEKLFF
TGTGCCAGCTCACCCGGGACAGGGTCTGATGAAAAACTGTTTTTT
>few|TRBJ2-2|TRBD1|TRBV11-1
CASSWDRGHGELFF
TGTGCCAGCAGCTGGGACAGGGGGCACGGGGAGCTGTTTTTT